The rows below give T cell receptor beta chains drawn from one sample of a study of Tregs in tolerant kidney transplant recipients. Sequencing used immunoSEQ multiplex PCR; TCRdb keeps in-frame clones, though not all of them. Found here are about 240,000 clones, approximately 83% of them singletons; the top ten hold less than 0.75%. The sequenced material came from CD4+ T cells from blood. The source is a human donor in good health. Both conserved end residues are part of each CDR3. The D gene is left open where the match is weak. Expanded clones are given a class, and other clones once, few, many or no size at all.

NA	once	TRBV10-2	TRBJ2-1	TGCGCCAGCAGTTTAACAAGCATCTACAATGAGCAGTTCTTC	CASSLTSIYNEQFF
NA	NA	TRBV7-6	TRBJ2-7	TGTGCCAGCAGCTTACGCGGTGGCGGGAACTCCTACGAGCAGTACTTC	CASSLRGGGNSYEQYF
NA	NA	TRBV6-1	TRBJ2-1	TGTGCCAGCAGTGAAAGGTCATCTTCTAAGACCTACAATGAGCAGTTCTTC	CASSERSSSKTYNEQFF
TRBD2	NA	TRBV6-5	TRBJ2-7	TGTGCCAGCAGTTATTCGGGGGGGCTGTACTACGAGCAGTACTTC	CASSYSGGLYYEQYF
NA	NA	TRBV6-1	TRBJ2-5	TGTGCCAGCAGGCCCGGGCCAAGGGAGACCCAGTACTTC	CASRPGPRETQYF
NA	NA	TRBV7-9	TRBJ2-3	TGTGCCAGCAGCGGAGGGGGCACAGATACGCAGTATTTT	CASSGGGTDTQYF
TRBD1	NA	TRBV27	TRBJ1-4	TGTGCCAGCAGGCAAGGGGGGACAGGGTACGAAAAACTGTTTTTT	CASRQGGTGYEKLFF
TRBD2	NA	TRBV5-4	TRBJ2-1	TGTGCCAGCAGCTTTGCGGGAGGGGACCATGAGCAGTTCTTC	CASSFAGGDHEQFF
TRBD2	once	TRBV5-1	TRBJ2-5	TGCGCCAGCAGTTCTCTAGGAAGCGGGAGAGGAGAGACCCAGTACTTC	CASSSLGSGRGETQYF
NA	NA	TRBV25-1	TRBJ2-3	TGTGCCAGCAGCTTCCACCAGGGATACACAGATACGCAGTATTTT	CASSFHQGYTDTQYF
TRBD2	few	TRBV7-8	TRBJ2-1	TGTGCCAGCTCCTCAGGGCTAGCGGGAGGTAATGAGCAGTTCTTC	CASSSGLAGGNEQFF
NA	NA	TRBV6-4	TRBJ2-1	TGTGCCAGCAGTGACGGGTTGGCAGGGGCTTACAATGAGCAGTTCTTC	CASSDGLAGAYNEQFF
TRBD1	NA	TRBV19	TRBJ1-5	TGTGCCAGTAGTGGGACAGGGAGTCAGCCCCAGCATTTT	CASSGTGSQPQHF
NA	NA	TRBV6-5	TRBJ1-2	TGTGCCAGCAGGCCGGGACTGGGGAGTCGTGGCTACACCTTC	CASRPGLGSRGYTF
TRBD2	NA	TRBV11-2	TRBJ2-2	TGTGCCAGCAGCTCCTCCGGACTAGCGGGCGGGCTGTTTTTT	CASSSSGLAGGLFF
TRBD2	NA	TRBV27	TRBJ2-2	TGTGCCAGCAGTCCCCGGGGGGGGCCGTGGGACACCGGGGAGCTGTTTTTT	CASSPRGGPWDTGELFF
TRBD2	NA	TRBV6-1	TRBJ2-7	TGTGCCAGCAGTGGGGTAGCGGGGGGTTTCGAGCAGTACTTC	CASSGVAGGFEQYF
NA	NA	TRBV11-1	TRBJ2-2	TGTGCCAGCAGCTTAAGACGACCGACAGTTACGGGGACCGGGGAGCTGTTTTTT	CASSLRRPTVTGTGELFF
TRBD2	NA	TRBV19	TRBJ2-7	TGTGCCAGTAGTATTTCTAGCGGGGACTACGAGCAGTACTTC	CASSISSGDYEQYF
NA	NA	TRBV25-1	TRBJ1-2	TGTGCCAGCAGTGCGCTCAGGGGTGGCTACACCTTC	CASSALRGGYTF
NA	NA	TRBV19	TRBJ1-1	TGTGCCAGTAGTGAGGGGTACACTGAAGCTTTCTTT	CASSEGYTEAFF
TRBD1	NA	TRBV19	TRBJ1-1	TGTGCCAGACCCTTAGCCCCGATGGACAGGGGCCCAGAAGCTTTCTTT	CARPLAPMDRGPEAFF
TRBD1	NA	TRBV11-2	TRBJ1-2	TGTGCCAGCAGCTTAGGGGACAGGGTAGGATATGGCTACACCTTC	CASSLGDRVGYGYTF
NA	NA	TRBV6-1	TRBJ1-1	TGTGCCAGCAGTGAATATAGGGGAAGGAACACTGAAGCTTTCTTT	CASSEYRGRNTEAFF
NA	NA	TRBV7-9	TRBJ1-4	TGTGCCAGCAGCTTAGGGTACAGAGGAAATGAAAAACTGTTTTTT	CASSLGYRGNEKLFF
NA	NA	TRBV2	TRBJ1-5	TGTGCCAGCACCGGAGGCAATCAGCCCCAGCATTTT	CASTGGNQPQHF
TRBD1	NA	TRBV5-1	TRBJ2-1	TGCGCCAGCAGCCTGGACAGGGGGCACAATGAGCAGTTCTTC	CASSLDRGHNEQFF
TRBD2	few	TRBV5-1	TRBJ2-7	TGCGCCAGCAGCTTCCCCTCTAGCGGGAGATGGGAGCGCGAGCAGTACTTC	CASSFPSSGRWEREQYF
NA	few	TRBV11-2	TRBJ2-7	TGTGCCAGCAGCTCAAACAGATTCTACGAGCAGTACTTC	CASSSNRFYEQYF
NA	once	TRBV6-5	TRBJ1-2	TGTGCCAGCAGTTACCGACCGACCCTCGGCTACACCTTC	CASSYRPTLGYTF
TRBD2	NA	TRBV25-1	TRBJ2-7	TGTGCCAGCAGTAACCCTAGCGGGAGGGCCTCCCCCGAGCAGTACTTC	CASSNPSGRASPEQYF